This TCR beta chain emerged from a study of shared clonotypes between healthy human individuals. This CDR3 has 17 residues. V was cut by 3 bases and J by 7 bases, with 28 bases left in between. CDR1 is GTSNPN, CDR2 SVGIG, per germline (reference sequence). On sorted subsets, replicate PCRs used about 180 ng DNA, or tens of thousands of T cell genomes. Sequencing used immunoSEQ multiplex PCR; TCRdb keeps in-frame clones, though not all of them. The sample has 500,000 or so clones, roughly 95% seen once. J is TRBJ2-7 and V is TRBV30; D not resolved. The TCR comes from a woman in her twenties or thirties in good health. Sequencing was carried out using naive CD4+ T cells sorted from blood. Subset meaning: CD45RA+ positively selected. CDR3 amino acids: CAWRMGIGRHRSKEQYF. The DNA for the CDR3 is TGTGCCTGGAGAATGGGGATTGGCAGGCACCGTTCTAAGGAGCAGTACTTC.